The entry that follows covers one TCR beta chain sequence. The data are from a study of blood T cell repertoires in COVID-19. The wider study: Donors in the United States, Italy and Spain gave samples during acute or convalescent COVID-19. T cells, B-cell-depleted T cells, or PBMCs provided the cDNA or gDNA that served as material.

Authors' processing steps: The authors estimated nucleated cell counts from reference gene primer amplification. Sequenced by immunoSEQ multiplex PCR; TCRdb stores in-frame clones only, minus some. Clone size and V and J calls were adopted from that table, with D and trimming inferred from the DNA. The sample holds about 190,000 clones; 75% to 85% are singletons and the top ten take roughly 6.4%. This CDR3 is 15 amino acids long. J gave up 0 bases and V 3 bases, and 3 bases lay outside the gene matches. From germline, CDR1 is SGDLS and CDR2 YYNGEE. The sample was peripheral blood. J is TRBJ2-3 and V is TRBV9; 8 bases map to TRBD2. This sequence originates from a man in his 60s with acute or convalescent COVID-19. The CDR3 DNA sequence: TGTGCCAGCAGCGCGCGGGGGGTAAGCACAGATACGCAGTATTTT. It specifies CASSARGVSTDTQYF.